This entry is about one T cell receptor (beta chain). It lacks a known antigen. There are no base qualities to consult, and no much larger clone falls within one base. The library was produced with the immunoSEQ multiplex PCR assay. The multiplex PCR relied on a mix of 60 forward primers for TCR Vbeta segments and 13 reverse primers for TCR Jbeta segments. Amplification of the CDR3 region of rearranged TCR beta genes was performed with a multiplex PCR assay on genomic DNA. Amplified TCR beta libraries were sequenced as 87-base-pair reads on the Illumina HiSeq System. The study's processing was this. In a later analysis, tens of millions of unique TCR beta chains were counted across the 690 or so repertoires, and around 10 million of these chains were shared by at least two donors. To remove PCR and sequencing errors, raw reads were error-corrected and collapsed into unique sequences using a nearest-neighbor algorithm that merged closely related sequences. V, D and J gene segments were assigned by aligning CDR3 sequences to IMGT reference sequences. For a sequence to be retained, a match of at least six nucleotides to both a V gene segment and a J gene segment was required. A rearrangement counted as productive if the CDR3 had no stop codons and remained in frame with V and J, and every other rearrangement counted as non-productive. Following IMGT convention, CDR3 was defined as the stretch from the second conserved V-encoded cysteine to the conserved J-encoded phenylalanine. The earlier analysis of fewer than 700 of the donors excluded sequences that lacked an unambiguous match to a single V gene segment. In an earlier analysis of several hundred of the donors, V segments were called functional above 56.7% productive rearrangements and were called segregating when the between-donor standard deviation exceeded 5%. A statistical classification framework was built for diagnosing cytomegalovirus status from the catalog of TCR beta chain sequences. In a later analysis, V and J genes were assigned by comparing TCR nucleotide sequences against IMGT/GENE-DB human TR gene sequences. The TCRdist pipeline was used in a later analysis to assign CDR3 sequences and most-parsimonious VDJ recombination scenarios. A later analysis defined each TCR beta chain by its CDR3 amino acid sequence plus V-gene family, and excluded reads lacking a unique V-gene family. In a later analysis, nearly 600 highly shared, low-generation-probability nucleotide sequences were removed to address suspected cross-contamination and a sequencing artifact. For each public chain, a later analysis derived a clonal expansion index from normalized ranks of inferred template counts within each repertoire. A later analysis computed generation probabilities with a VDJ recombination model fitted to out-of-frame rearrangements, and checked the results against IGoR. In a later analysis, hypergeometric tests were used to score TCR-TCR, TCR-HLA and TCR-CMV co-occurrence, with a repertoire-size bias correction applied to TCR pairs. To estimate false discovery rates, a later analysis permuted the HLA or CMV assignments 20 times. In a later analysis, co-occurring TCRs were grouped using DBSCAN, and TCRdist sequence similarity was added for clustering within HLA-allele-positive subsets. Repertoires with fewer than 30,000 or more than 120,000 public chains were left out of co-occurrence clustering, as were five repertoires with anomalous nucleotide sharing. TCRdb took this table from immuneACCESS and kept in-frame rearrangements with V and J called. Such tables lack part of the clones; where checked against another copy, unresolved V genes explain under half of the gap, and the rest is unexplained. V and J calls and clone size are those listed in that table; D and trimming were worked out from the DNA. Within this sample are roughly 180,000 clones, with less than 85% of them counted one time only. Approximately 1.6% of the sample is taken by the ten largest.

The CDR3, from cysteine to phenylalanine, totals 15 residues. The only DNA kept is the CDR3, 45 bases in frame from the first base. Via the germline V gene, CDR1 is SGHRS and CDR2 YFSETQ. From V the trimming removes 0 bases and from J it removes 3 bases, while the gene matches leave 4 bases of the junction unaccounted for. The sample originates from a study of cytomegalovirus exposure and HLA in healthy donors (dated by TCRdb to between 2016 and 2019). For the wider study: In an earlier analysis of approximately 500 of the donors, 276 Gb of sequence data and 100 million or so unique TCR beta sequences from about 180 million T cells were reported. A few DR-DQ haplotypes were handled as single units for association and clustering because linkage in the cohort was strong. Genome-wide SNP genotypes for about 65% of the roughly 670 donors were used in a later genetic analysis, which treated that subset as a discovery cohort. A separate validation cohort of approximately 120 different subjects was used in addition to the roughly 700-subject first cohort. Every repertoire in the discovery cohort had been generated on one and the same sequencing platform. The aim of the study was to test whether cataloging public T cell receptors could identify signatures of past pathogen exposure. An early release covering 550 to 650 HLA-typed donors comprised roughly 300 gigabases of sequencing data and around 85 million unique TCR sequences. An earlier analysis of approximately 500 of the donors applied high-throughput TCR beta sequencing to assess whether each TCR beta V gene segment acted as functional or pseudogenic. High-throughput TCR immunosequencing, statistical association of individual TCRs with disease status, and machine learning were combined to predict cytomegalovirus infection status. Of the 300 to 500 genotyped donors, 80% to 90% were placed in the genetic ancestry cluster associated with self-reported Caucasian donors. To study patterns of TCR occurrence, a later analysis re-analyzed previously published TCR beta repertoires from several hundred donors and added high-resolution HLA genotyping. Donor age, sex, ethnicity and CMV serostatus were compiled together with the repertoire data. HLA typing included class I and class II loci at four-digit resolution. In the later analysis, no new phenotypic data were used to find candidate immune exposures; instead, reliance was placed on TCR beta sequences and their occurrence across donors. The number of typed donors differed by locus: about 629-630 for A, B, C, DRB1 and DQB1; some 500 for DQA1; approximately 610 for DPA1; and some 470 for DPB1. The study profiled the T cell repertoires of about 720 subjects by immunosequencing and related them to cytomegalovirus serostatus. Among about 400 genotyped donors of the cohort, an average of roughly 230,000 unique TCR beta nucleotide sequences was sequenced per donor, of which about 19% were non-productive.

The cohort consisted of 666 healthy bone marrow donors. Cohort members were all nominally healthy when sampled, although unrecorded immune exposures were likely present. The donor was CMV seronegative and belonged to the group of 352 seronegative cohort members. Each donor provided a peripheral blood sample, and peripheral blood mononuclear cells were used for TCR beta sequencing. Genomic DNA extraction from the blood cell samples was performed with the Qiagen DNeasy Blood Extraction Kit. What the research found in general, with its limitations: The cohort was sequenced for TCR beta chains only, and without alpha or paired-chain data the features that could be detected were limited. Compared with equally common non-associated chains, HLA-associated TCR beta chains in a later analysis were more clonally expanded and had lower generation probabilities. When HLA alleles, especially DR and DQ, strongly co-occurred, TCR associations were difficult to assign to individual alleles. A few of the identified cytomegalovirus-associated TCR beta chains were confirmed in vitro to be specific for cytomegalovirus antigens. A group of highly shared sequence variants was considered likely to be a technical artifact of the sequencing pipeline. The study listed 150 to 200 TCR beta chains as associated with cytomegalovirus. Across donors, most TCR sequences were observed very rarely, whereas some public TCRs were present in many individuals. In a later analysis, TCR association rates were found to vary across HLA loci, with the most associated TCRs seen for DRB1 alleles and the fewest for HLA-C alleles. An earlier analysis of several hundred of the donors showed that most TCR beta V segments appeared in productive rearrangements either about 90% or about 30% of the time, which broadly matched IMGT annotations. Presence/absence analyses assumed roughly uniform sequencing depth across donors, an assumption that may not hold. Because the 87-base-pair reads could not distinguish some IMGT-functional V segments, including TRBV6-2 and TRBV6-3, those segments were excluded. Because counts were too low, approximately 15 rarely observed V segments, including chromosome 9 orphons, were excluded from the earlier analysis of some 540 of the donors. The classifier was reported to diagnose cytomegalovirus status with high specificity and sensitivity in both the original cohort and the validation cohort. An association between a missense DCLRE1C variant and V-gene and J-gene trimming of TCR beta chains was found in a later genetic analysis and replicated in an independent cohort. A further reported finding was that TCR beta sequences accurately predicted the HLA-A and HLA-B alleles for most subjects in the first cohort. A later analysis found that most CMV-associated TCR beta chains appeared HLA-restricted, with HLA associations seemingly driven largely by CMV exposure. Compared with the roughly 670-donor mean, donors in an Asian-associated ancestry cluster had fewer N-insertions in productive TCRs, according to a later genetic analysis. For the cohort, immune exposure information was limited to CMV serostatus. Correlated functional status among segregating V segments might reflect linkage disequilibrium, but an unknown experimental factor could not be ruled out. Because some donors lacked HLA typing at each locus, the association tests relied only on the typed subset. A later analysis reported that several top co-occurrence clusters appeared linked to parvovirus B19, influenza, CMV and Epstein-Barr virus. A later analysis associated 15,000 to 20,000 TCR beta sequences with specific HLA alleles at a false discovery rate of 0.05. It was suggested by the authors that the approach could potentially be generalized to other disease states and immunological phenotypes.

The sample consisted of PBMCs. This TCR derives from a male donor in good health and CMV-seronegative. The rearranged segments are TRBV5-1 and TRBJ2-5; 8 of the junction bases match TRBD1. The nucleotides are TGCGCCAGCAGCTTGGGTGGGACAGGAGAAGAGACCCAGTACTTC. Its translation reads: CASSLGGTGEETQYF.